The rows below give T cell receptor beta chains drawn from one sample of a study of shared clonotypes between healthy human individuals. Here immunoSEQ multiplex PCR was the method, and the copy in TCRdb shows in-frame clones only, minus some. Here the sample spans some 800,000 clones, 80% to 95% being singletons. Material: naive CD8+ T cells sorted from blood. All receptors come from a man aged 25 to 40 in good health. The CDR3 runs from the conserved cysteine through the conserved F or W.

TRBV2,TRBJ2-7,CASNSVRVIGQYF
TRBV7-9,TRBJ2-2,CASIQDRVNTGELFF
TRBV4-2,TRBJ2-1,CASSQPLAGEKFF
TRBV7-9,TRBJ2-7,CASSLTSGTPYEQYF
TRBV6-5,TRBJ1-5,CASSTGTGRTPQHF
TRBV9,TRBJ2-7,CASSDRDYAYEQYF
TRBV6-1,TRBJ2-5,CASSEVELYQETQYF
TRBV7-9,TRBJ2-5,CASSPPKMTPETQYF
TRBV15,TRBJ1-1,CATSRDRTAEAFF
TRBV11-2,TRBJ1-4,CASSLDPHATNEKLFF
TRBV28,TRBJ2-7,CASSVRDKGFYEQYF
TRBV10-1,TRBJ2-1,CATSPGHGYNEQFF
TRBV6-1,TRBJ1-5,CASSEVSYRPNQPQHF
TRBV9,TRBJ2-3,CASSATSGIADTQYF
TRBV25-1,TRBJ2-2,CASSGTGELFF
TRBV27,TRBJ2-1,CASSLGGGPYNEQFF
TRBV27,TRBJ2-1,CASKPGDSYEQFF
TRBV27,TRBJ2-3,CASSLLGDTQYF
TRBV9,TRBJ2-1,CASSVGGLAGNNEQFF
TRBV5-1,TRBJ1-2,CASSLAVGQAMGYGYTF
TRBV11-3,TRBJ2-3,CASSSREAGPTDTQYF
TRBV2,TRBJ2-7,CASRLVSGSYEQYF